These T cell receptor beta chains were read from a single sample in a study of T cell responses to AZD1222 COVID-19 vaccine. TCRdb keeps only in-frame clones here, not all; method: immunoSEQ multiplex PCR. The sample holds 130,000 to 150,000 clones, approximately 90% seen once. This specimen consisted of peripheral blood, obtained on day 0 of AZD1222 vaccination. The receptor source for this set is an adult in good health. The CDR3 runs from the conserved cysteine through the conserved F or W. Clone size is stated in some rows and not others, as once, few, many or a class when expanded.

j_gene: TRBJ2-5
v_gene: TRBV12-3/TRBV12-4
abundance: NA
CDR3aa: CASTNRGLETQYF

j_gene: TRBJ1-1
v_gene: TRBV10-1
abundance: NA
CDR3aa: CASSERPGATEAFF

j_gene: TRBJ2-1
v_gene: TRBV24-1
abundance: NA
CDR3aa: CATSVAGDPLEQFF

j_gene: TRBJ1-4
v_gene: TRBV2
abundance: NA
CDR3aa: CASSAGEKLFF

j_gene: TRBJ1-6
v_gene: TRBV28
abundance: NA
CDR3aa: CASSSHEGRSSPLHF

j_gene: TRBJ1-5
v_gene: TRBV2
abundance: NA
CDR3aa: CASSGGENQGNQPQHF

j_gene: TRBJ1-2
v_gene: TRBV2
abundance: NA
CDR3aa: CASSDSGGGYGYTF

j_gene: TRBJ1-6
v_gene: TRBV2
abundance: NA
CDR3aa: CASSPPGQGNSPLHF

j_gene: TRBJ2-4
v_gene: TRBV11-3
abundance: NA
CDR3aa: CASSSRLAGENIQYF

j_gene: TRBJ1-5
v_gene: TRBV18
abundance: once
CDR3aa: CASSGTGTNSNQPQHF

j_gene: TRBJ1-4
v_gene: TRBV6-5
abundance: NA
CDR3aa: CASSYRPAPNEKLFF

j_gene: TRBJ2-3
v_gene: TRBV7-7
abundance: NA
CDR3aa: CASSAALTDTQYF

j_gene: TRBJ1-1
v_gene: TRBV10-3
abundance: NA
CDR3aa: CAISVSGNTEAFF

j_gene: TRBJ1-3
v_gene: TRBV27
abundance: once
CDR3aa: CASRETGLNTIYF

j_gene: TRBJ2-2
v_gene: TRBV24-1
abundance: NA
CDR3aa: CAIEGPTLAGELFF

j_gene: TRBJ1-6
v_gene: TRBV18
abundance: NA
CDR3aa: CASSPQGAGSPLHF

j_gene: TRBJ1-5
v_gene: TRBV10-3
abundance: NA
CDR3aa: CAISVSNQPQHF

j_gene: TRBJ1-1
v_gene: TRBV14
abundance: NA
CDR3aa: CASSQIDRLNTEAFF

j_gene: TRBJ1-1
v_gene: TRBV7-6
abundance: NA
CDR3aa: CASGSGDHTEAFF

j_gene: TRBJ2-1
v_gene: TRBV5-1
abundance: few
CDR3aa: CASSFGQSGDEQFF

j_gene: TRBJ1-2
v_gene: TRBV19
abundance: NA
CDR3aa: CASSKELYGYTF

j_gene: TRBJ1-6
v_gene: TRBV21-1
abundance: NA
CDR3aa: CARLRKGGVRRPHSPLHF

j_gene: TRBJ2-2
v_gene: TRBV14
abundance: NA
CDR3aa: CASSGTVELFF

j_gene: TRBJ2-6
v_gene: TRBV28
abundance: NA
CDR3aa: CASSLTGGSGANVLTF

j_gene: TRBJ1-2
v_gene: TRBV9
abundance: NA
CDR3aa: CASSANYGYTF

j_gene: TRBJ2-2
v_gene: TRBV6-5
abundance: NA
CDR3aa: CASSYLNTGELFF